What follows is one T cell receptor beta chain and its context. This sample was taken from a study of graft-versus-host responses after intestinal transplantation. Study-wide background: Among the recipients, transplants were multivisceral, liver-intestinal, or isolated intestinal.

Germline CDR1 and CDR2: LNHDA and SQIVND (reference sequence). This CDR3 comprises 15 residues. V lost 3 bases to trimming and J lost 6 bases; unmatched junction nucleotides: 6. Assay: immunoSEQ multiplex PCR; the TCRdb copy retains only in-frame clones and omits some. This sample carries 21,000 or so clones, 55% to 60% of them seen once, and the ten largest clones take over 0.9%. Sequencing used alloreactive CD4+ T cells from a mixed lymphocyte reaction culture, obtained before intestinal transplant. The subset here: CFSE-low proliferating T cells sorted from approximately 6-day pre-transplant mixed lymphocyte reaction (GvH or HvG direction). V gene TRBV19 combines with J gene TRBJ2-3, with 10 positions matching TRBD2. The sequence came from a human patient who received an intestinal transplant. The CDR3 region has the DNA TGTGCCAGTAGTATCCCTCTAGCGGGGGTCGATACGCAGTATTTT. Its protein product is CASSIPLAGVDTQYF. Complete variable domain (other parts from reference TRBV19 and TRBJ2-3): DGGITQSPKYLFRKEGQNVTLSCEQNLNHDAMYWYRQDPGQGLRLIYYSQIVNDFQKGDIAEGYSVSREKKESFPLTVTSAQKNPTAFYLCASSIPLAGVDTQYFGPGTRLTVL.